Each of the 29 T cell receptor beta chains below was sequenced from the same sample in a study of T cells in women clearing cervical HPV infection. Generated by immunoSEQ multiplex PCR, the TCRdb table keeps only in-frame clones and is missing some. This sample's table reports around 35,000 clones. The specimen sequenced was blood buffy coat. The receptors were sampled from a woman aged 18-70 years with a cervical HPV16 infection that either progressed to CIN3+ or cleared (not recorded which).

To note about this clone: The read falls 3 residues short of the CDR3 end, and the missing part is taken from the germline J gene. This chain uses TRBV15 with TRBJ2-6, with 10 bases lining up with TRBD2. The junction had 6 bases not matched to a gene; V was cut back by 4 bases and J by 0 bases. This CDR3 region has 18 residues. CDR1 and CDR2 (germline): LNHNV, YYDKDF (reference sequence). CDR3 DNA (partial): TGTGCCACCAGCACGAGACTAGCGGGTGACTCTGGGGCCAACGTC. Residues: CATSTRLAGDSGANV. The full CDR3 protein is CATSTRLAGDSGANVLTF. Drawing the rest from reference TRBV15 and TRBJ2-6, the complete variable domain is DAMVIQNPRYQVTQFGKPVTLSCSQTLNHNVMYWYQQKSSQAPKLLFHYYDKDFNNEADTPDNFQSRRPNTSFCFLDIRSPGLGDTAMYLCATSTRLAGDSGANVLTFGAGSRLTVL.

In regard to this clone: The observed sequence ends 3 residues before the CDR3 terminus, with the missing tail filled in from the germline J gene. J is TRBJ2-5 and V is TRBV2; TRBD2 agrees at 7 bases. CDR1 SNHLY and CDR2 FYNNEI come from the germline V gene. The CDR3 runs 15 residues. Trimming cost V 2 bases and J 2 bases; bases outside gene matches: 5. The CDR3 bases that were read are TGTGCCAGCAGTGAAAGGGGCGGGGGACAAGAGACC. Translation gives CASSERGGGQET. The entire CDR3 sequence reads CASSERGGGQETQYF.

On this clone: The read halts 3 residues ahead of the CDR3 end, with the missing end drawn from the germline J gene. The chain joins TRBV28 to TRBJ1-2, with D unclear. The CDR3 is made up of 15 amino acids. The V end lost 3 bases, the J end lost 4 bases, and 15 bases lay between the germline ends. The germline V gene has CDR1 MDHEN and CDR2 SYDVKM. CDR3 protein: CASSFLSRRFYGYTF. CDR3 DNA (partial): TGTGCCAGCAGTTTCCTTTCCAGAAGGTTCTATGGC.

On this clone itself: The read gets to within 3 residues of the CDR3 end, and the germline J gene fills in the rest. V and J are TRBV11-3 and TRBJ2-1; TRBD2 aligns across 8 bases. J lost 6 bases, V lost 5 bases, and 9 bases had no gene match. The CDR3 sequence is 15 residues long. Germline-derived CDR1 and CDR2 are SGHNT and YENEEA. The sequenced part of the CDR3 DNA is TGTGCCAGCAGCCCCGGACCGGGGGGGAGCAATGAG. This gives the protein CASSPGPGGSNE. The full CDR3 protein is CASSPGPGGSNEQFF. Together with reference TRBV11-3 and TRBJ2-1, the CDR3 gives the full variable domain: EAGVVQSPRYKIIEKKQPVAFWCNPISGHNTLYWYLQNLGQGPELLIRYENEEAVDDSQLPKDRFSAERLKGVDSTLKIQPAELGDSAVYLCASSPGPGGSNEQFFGPGTRLTVL.

Remarks on this clone: The CDR3 end lies 3 residues beyond the end of the read and is filled in from the germline J gene. This chain links TRBV28 with TRBJ2-3; TRBD2 matches 14 bases. Germline loops: CDR1 MDHEN, CDR2 SYDVKM. Trimming took 4 bases from V and 6 from J; bases not matched to a gene: 12. The CDR3 runs 18 residues. CDR3 protein: CASSSQKGLAGARDTQYF. The CDR3 DNA, read in part, is TGTGCCAGCAGTTCACAAAAGGGACTAGCGGGGGCCAGGGATACG. Filled out from reference TRBV28 and TRBJ2-3, the complete variable domain reads DVKVTQSSRYLVKRTGEKVFLECVQDMDHENMFWYRQDPGLGLRLIYFSYDVKMKEKGDIPEGYSVSREKKERFSLILESASTNQTSMYLCASSSQKGLAGARDTQYFGPGTRLTVL.

Of note for this clone: The sequenced fragment ends 3 residues before the CDR3 boundary, so the rest is inferred from the germline J gene. The chain has TRBV19 and TRBJ2-7, with 16 bases that match TRBD2. V was pared by 3 bases and J by 4 bases, with 0 bases of the junction left unmatched. The CDR3 length is 15 residues. From germline, CDR1 is LNHDA and CDR2 SQIVND (reference sequence). The CDR3 is CASSMGLAGGYEQYF. The sequenced part of the CDR3 DNA is TGTGCCAGTAGTATGGGACTAGCGGGAGGGTACGAG.

Concerning this clone: The CDR3 goes on 3 residues after the read ends, and that part is filled in from the germline J gene. The chain is built from TRBV28 and TRBJ1-3; possibly TRBD1 for D (5 bases). The CDR3 contains 13 residues. Trimming removed 6 bases at V and 0 bases at J, with 6 bases between. Germline V CDR1 and CDR2: MDHEN, SYDVKM. CDR3 amino acids: CASRQDSGNTIYF. Partial CDR3 DNA: TGTGCCAGCAGACAGGACTCTGGAAACACC.

With respect to this clone: The CDR3 end lies 3 residues beyond the end of the read and is filled in from the germline J gene. The chain employs TRBV20-1 and TRBJ1-6, with D uncertain. Per germline, CDR1 DFQATT and CDR2 SNEGSKA (reference sequence). The germline V and J ends were trimmed by 0 bases and 5 bases, with 14 bases remaining between them. This CDR3 is 16 amino acids long. The CDR3 loop is CSARDPLKGDNSPLHF. The part of the CDR3 DNA that was read is TGCAGTGCTAGAGATCCGTTAAAGGGCGATAATTCACCC.

Comment on this clone: The CDR3 end is not reached by the read, which stops 3 residues before it; the germline J gene fills it in. This rearrangement joins TRBV2 to TRBJ1-2, with D possibly being TRBD1 (6 bases). CDR3 length: 15 amino acids. The V end was cut by 0 bases, the J end by 4 bases, with 12 bases between. Germline CDR1 reads SNHLY; CDR2 reads FYNNEI. CDR3 DNA (partial): TGTGCCAGCAGTGAAGCTCGGGGGGGGGCCTATGGC. It encodes CASSEARGGAYG. The complete CDR3 sequence is CASSEARGGAYGYTF.

The CDR3 is CASRGVGPYDYTF. The sequenced part of the CDR3 DNA is TGTGCCAGCAGGGGCGTGGGGCCCTACGAC. The V gene is TRBV6-2 or TRBV6-3, the J gene TRBJ1-2; perhaps TRBD1 as D (5 bases). The missing CDR3 end, 3 residues past where the read stops, is filled in from the germline J gene. Germline assignment: CDR1 MNHEY and CDR2 SVGEGT. The CDR3 runs 13 residues.

Regarding this clone: The CDR3 is cut off 3 residues early in the read; its end comes from the germline J gene. The chain recombines TRBV10-3 with TRBJ2-3, with 9 nucleotides matching TRBD2. V was pared by 0 bases and J by 5 bases, with 3 bases of the junction left unmatched. Germline-derived CDR1 and CDR2 are ENHRY and SYGVKD. The CDR3 extends over 15 amino acids. The covered CDR3 bases are TGTGCCATCAGTGAGTCTAGCGGGGGTAGAGATACG. This encodes CAISESSGGRDT. From start to end, the CDR3 is CAISESSGGRDTQYF.

Concerning this clone: From the germline J gene comes the end of the CDR3, since the read stops 3 residues before it. The chain recombines TRBV19 with TRBJ1-1, with no clear D. The germline V and J ends were trimmed by 2 bases and 3 bases, with 10 bases remaining between them. The CDR3 extends over 14 amino acids. CDR1 is LNHDA, CDR2 SQIVND, per germline (reference sequence). The CDR3 DNA, read in part, is TGTGCCAGTAGTATAAGGCCCCTTTACACTGAA. This gives the protein CASSIRPLYTE. The whole CDR3 protein is CASSIRPLYTEAFF.

Points on this clone: The CDR3 end falls 3 residues outside the read, so it is completed with the germline J gene. This chain uses TRBV19 with TRBJ2-7, with 7 bases that match TRBD1. Germline V gives CDR1 LNHDA, CDR2 SQIVND (reference sequence). CDR3 size: 14 residues. V dropped 4 bases and J dropped 2; count of bases not matched to a gene: 5. CDR3 loop: CASSSNRGAYEQYF. Partial CDR3 DNA: TGTGCCAGTAGTAGCAACAGGGGAGCCTACGAG. Full variable domain (remainder filled in from reference TRBV19 and TRBJ2-7): DGGITQSPKYLFRKEGQNVTLSCEQNLNHDAMYWYRQDPGQGLRLIYYSQIVNDFQKGDIAEGYSVSREKKESFPLTVTSAQKNPTAFYLCASSSNRGAYEQYFGPGTRLTVT.

This CDR3 reads CASSVSGSRSGNTIYF. The DNA read from the CDR3 is TGTGCCAGCAGTGTGTCAGGGAGTAGGTCTGGAAACACC. This chain joins TRBV6-1 and TRBJ1-3; perhaps TRBD1 as D (5 bases). From the germline J gene comes the end of the CDR3, since the read stops 3 residues before it. Germline CDR1 MNHNS, CDR2 SASEGT. The CDR3 runs 16 residues. Trimming shortened V by 4 bases and J by 1 base, and 14 bases separated the two germline ends.

A remark on this clone: The CDR3 end lies 3 residues beyond the end of the read and is filled in from the germline J gene. The J gene is TRBJ2-5, the V gene TRBV12-3 or TRBV12-4, with D uncertain. The CDR3 runs 14 residues. V gave up 0 bases and J gave up 7 bases, with 12 bases separating them. The CDR3 DNA, read in part, is TGTGCCAGCAGTTTAGCGACTCACTCGCGGACC. Its translation is CASSLATHSRT. The entire CDR3 protein reads CASSLATHSRTQYF.

Worth noting for this clone: The read halts 3 residues ahead of the CDR3 end, with the missing end drawn from the germline J gene. V usage is TRBV28 and J usage is TRBJ2-1, with D possibly being TRBD1 (5 bases). Germline V gene data show CDR1 as MDHEN and CDR2 as SYDVKM. The V end lost 7 bases, the J end lost 2 bases, and 15 bases lay between the germline ends. The CDR3 length is 15 residues. CDR3 bases read: TGTGCCAGCATTGCTGGTTGGGGCACCTACAATGAG. Its translation is CASIAGWGTYNE. The whole CDR3 sequence reads CASIAGWGTYNEQFF.

The CDR3 here is CAISLDLSYEQYF. CDR3 bases read: TGTGCCATCAGCTTAGACTTGTCCTACGAG. The chain couples TRBV10-3 to TRBJ2-7; D gene ambiguous. The read ends 3 residues early relative to the CDR3; the germline J gene fills the gap. The CDR3 is made up of 13 amino acids. Germline loops: CDR1 ENHRY, CDR2 SYGVKD. V shed 6 bases and J shed 1 base, with 10 bases lying between them.

Partial CDR3 DNA: TGTGCCAGCAGAGATCAGAATGCCTACGAG. The encoded protein is CASRDQNAYE. The entire CDR3 protein is CASRDQNAYEQYF. This chain joins TRBV6-2 or TRBV6-3 and TRBJ2-7; D unresolved. The read stops 3 residues short of the end of the CDR3; the missing end is completed from the germline J gene. Trimming left V 6 bases short and J 2 bases short, with 11 bases between. This CDR3 has 13 residues. The V gene's germline CDR1 is MNHEY and CDR2 SVGEGT.

On this clone itself: The sequenced fragment ends 3 residues before the CDR3 boundary, so the rest is inferred from the germline J gene. The chain carries TRBV20-1 and TRBJ2-3; D is unclear. Germline CDR1 reads DFQATT; CDR2 reads SNEGSKA (reference sequence). V lost 3 bases, J lost 4 bases, and 11 bases lay in between. This CDR3 has 13 amino acids. The CDR3 here is CSASKPSADTQYF. CDR3 DNA (partial): TGCAGTGCTAGCAAGCCGTCCGCAGATACG.

The CDR3 is CSARVSSGRYEQYF. The DNA read from the CDR3 is TGCAGTGCTAGAGTATCCAGCGGGAGATACGAG. The chain couples TRBV20-1 to TRBJ2-7, with 8 bases identical to TRBD2. The DNA ends 3 residues before the CDR3 does, and the rest of the CDR3 is filled in from the germline J gene. The V gene's germline CDR1 is DFQATT and CDR2 SNEGSKA (reference sequence). V was pared by 1 base and J by 4 bases, with 6 bases of the junction left unmatched. The CDR3 runs to 14 residues.

On this clone: Read data end 3 residues before the CDR3 end; the end is taken from the germline J gene. The chain couples TRBV5-5 to TRBJ2-7; D is possibly TRBD1 (5 bases). V was clipped by 4 bases and J by 3 bases, with 14 bases between them. The CDR3 loop spans 14 amino acids. The germline gives CDR1 SGHKS, CDR2 YYEKEE (reference sequence). The CDR3 sequence is CASSPRPDSYEQYF. The DNA read from the CDR3 is TGTGCCAGCAGCCCTCGCCCCGACAGCTACGAG.

Of note for this clone: Coverage ceases 3 residues before the CDR3 finishes, and the germline J gene fills in the end. The chain recombines TRBV20-1 with TRBJ2-7; perhaps TRBD2 as D (6 bases). Trimming removed 3 bases from V and 0 bases from J, with 6 bases in between. Germline V gene sequence: CDR1 DFQATT, CDR2 SNEGSKA (reference sequence). CDR3 length: 12 amino acids. The CDR3 loop reads CSARGGSYEQYF. The sequenced CDR3 bases are TGCAGTGCTAGGGGGGGCTCCTACGAG.

A word on this clone: The CDR3 is cut off 3 residues early in the read; its end comes from the germline J gene. This sequence joins TRBV6-4 and TRBJ2-3, with a tentative D call TRBD2 (5 bases). CDR1 is MRHNA, CDR2 SNTAGT, per germline. With 0 bases removed from V and 2 bases from J, the gap between germline ends came to 9 bases. CDR3 length: 15 amino acids. This CDR3 is CASSDSPGSTDTQYF. The CDR3 DNA, read in part, is TGTGCCAGCAGTGACTCGCCGGGGTCCACAGATACG.

In regard to this clone: The read gets to within 3 residues of the CDR3 end, and the germline J gene fills in the rest. The gene calls are TRBV5-1 and TRBJ1-1, with 7 nucleotides matching TRBD1. J gave up 4 bases and V 4 bases, and 10 bases lay outside the gene matches. The germline CDR1 and CDR2 sequences are SGHRS and YFSETQ. The CDR3 runs 15 residues. CDR3 sequence: CASSQEPAGGTEAFF. CDR3 bases read: TGCGCCAGCAGCCAAGAACCGGCAGGGGGCACTGAA.

Points on this clone: The CDR3 end is not reached by the read, which stops 3 residues before it; the germline J gene fills it in. J is TRBJ1-5 and V is TRBV10-3, with TRBD1 matching over 7 bases. With 5 bases clipped from V and 6 bases from J, the junction kept 7 bases outside the gene matches. Per germline, CDR1 ENHRY and CDR2 SYGVKD. This CDR3 contains 14 residues. The DNA read from the CDR3 is TGTGCCATCAGTCGACAGGGTTTATCTCAGCCC. It specifies CAISRQGLSQP. The whole CDR3 sequence is CAISRQGLSQPQHF.

As for this clone: The CDR3 end is not reached by the read, which stops 3 residues before it; the germline J gene fills it in. The chain employs TRBV7-8 and TRBJ1-5; TRBD1 aligns across 7 bases. V was pared by 0 bases and J by 7 bases, with 6 bases of the junction left unmatched. The CDR3 extends over 15 amino acids. The germline V gene encodes CDR1 SGHVS and CDR2 FQNEAQ. The CDR3 bases that were read are TGTGCCAGCAGCTTAGCCGGGACAGTGGGCCAGCCC. Encoded protein: CASSLAGTVGQP. The CDR3, in full, reads CASSLAGTVGQPQHF.

On this clone itself: The read ends 3 residues before the CDR3 terminus; that terminus is restored from the germline J gene. This rearrangement joins TRBV4-1 to TRBJ2-2; no clear D. Germline-derived CDR1 and CDR2 are MGHRA and YSYEKL. The CDR3 covers 15 residues. Trimming removed 3 bases from V and 1 base from J, with 9 bases in between. The CDR3 protein is CASSHNKGNTGELFF. The part of the CDR3 DNA that was read is TGCGCCAGCAGCCATAACAAGGGGAACACCGGGGAG.

Turning to this clone: Read data end 3 residues before the CDR3 end; the end is taken from the germline J gene. This sequence joins TRBV29-1 and TRBJ2-5, with 13 nucleotides matching TRBD2. After removal of 1 base from V and 5 bases from J, the junction contained 7 bases not matched to a gene. This CDR3 spans 16 amino acids. The V gene's germline CDR1 is SQVTM and CDR2 ANQGSEA. The CDR3 protein is CSVEGSVLAGGETQYF. The sequenced CDR3 bases are TGCAGCGTTGAAGGATCGGTACTAGCGGGAGGGGAGACC.

About this clone itself: The read ends 3 residues early relative to the CDR3; the germline J gene fills the gap. The V and J genes are TRBV6-2 or TRBV6-3 and TRBJ1-2; TRBD1 matches at 7 bases. The V gene end was trimmed by 7 bases and the J gene end by 3 bases; junction bases not matched to a gene: 11. Germline V gene sequence: CDR1 MNHEY, CDR2 SVGEGT. CDR3 length: 15 residues. CDR3 loop: CASMNEDRVYYGYTF. CDR3 bases read: TGTGCCAGCATGAATGAAGACAGGGTTTACTATGGC.